This T cell receptor (beta chain) appears in the sequencing data of a study of T cells in Graves' hyperthyroidism and ophthalmopathy. Study-level background: Once the initial diagnosis was made, peripheral blood was obtained before any treatment. Findings of the study overall: The model foresaw ophthalmopathy a median roughly 6 months prior to onset.

Germline-derived CDR1 and CDR2 are SEHNR and FQNEAQ (reference sequence). The CDR3 length is 12 residues. Trimming pared 1 base from V and 7 bases from J, leaving 4 bases between. This clonotype was recorded many times. Its antigen is still unknown. RNA transcripts were the template for amplifying TCR beta CDR3 regions. The HTBI primer set was used in a first-round RT-PCR of the TCR CDR3. TCRdb independently ran MiXCR on the multiplex PCR reads; one entry per CDR3 protein. The data show around 99,000 distinct CDR3 sequences, about 17% seen once. Patients aged 18 to 65 had newly diagnosed hyperthyroidism that had lasted under 2 months. PBMCs were sourced from more than 7.5 ml fresh peripheral blood.

The receptor comes from a woman aged 45-65 years with Graves' hyperthyroidism. The chain carries TRBV7-9 and TRBJ2-2; the D is unclear. Sequenced: blood. CDR3 DNA: TGTGCCAGCAGCTTAGTAAACGGGGAGCTGTTTTTT. It codes for CASSLVNGELFF.